Following are 25 T cell receptor beta chains from one sample sequenced in a study of CD8 T cells in ankylosing spondylitis. TCRdb redid the calling of the 5' RACE reads with MiXCR, one entry per CDR3 protein. The sample has roughly 97,000 distinct CDR3 sequences; about 7.7% are singletons. The sequencing input was blood, either unsorted or a sorted T cell fraction (not recorded which). Source of these receptors: a male donor with ankylosing spondylitis or in good health (not recorded which).

Ten or more counts support this clonotype. This chain joins TRBV19 and TRBJ2-2; D might be TRBD1 or TRBD2, each matching 6 bases. V lost 7 bases, J lost 4 bases, and 13 bases lay in between. The CDR3 consists of 14 residues. Looked up from germline, CDR1 is LNHDA and CDR2 is SQIVND (reference sequence). In DNA form, the CDR3 reads TGTGCCAGTAATGGGGGGCGGACCACCGGGGAGCTGTTTTTT. Translating it yields CASNGGRTTGELFF. The entire variable domain, with the rest obtained from reference TRBV19 and TRBJ2-2, is as follows: DGGITQSPKYLFRKEGQNVTLSCEQNLNHDAMYWYRQDPGQGLRLIYYSQIVNDFQKGDIAEGYSVSREKKESFPLTVTSAQKNPTAFYLCASNGGRTTGELFFGEGSRLTVL.

This clonotype occurred a few times. The chain recombines TRBV6-5 with TRBJ1-5, with a weak D call TRBD1 (6 bases). The CDR3 runs 14 residues. From germline, CDR1 is MNHEY and CDR2 SVGAGI. V was pared by 2 bases and J by 4 bases, with 9 bases between. The CDR3 region has the DNA TGTGCCAGCAGTTACAGGCAGGGGAATCAGCCCCAGCATTTT. It is translated as CASSYRQGNQPQHF.

Ten or more counts support this clonotype. J is TRBJ2-1 and V is TRBV29-1; 8 bases are a match to TRBD2. There are 17 residues in the CDR3. V trimming: 7 bases; J trimming: 2 bases; junction bases outside the gene matches: 16. Per germline, CDR1 SQVTM and CDR2 ANQGSEA. Here the CDR3 DNA reads TGCAGCGCTCAGCCATTCGGCGCGGGAGGTCCCTACAATGAGCAGTTCTTC. Its translation: CSAQPFGAGGPYNEQFF.

This clonotype has at least ten counts. This chain uses TRBV12-3 or TRBV12-4 with TRBJ2-1, with D unresolved. The length of the CDR3 is 15 residues. V lost 6 bases to trimming and J lost 2 bases, with 14 bases between them. In nucleotides, the CDR3 is TGTGCCAGCAGATTCGGGCCAGCTACCTACAATGAGCAGTTCTTC. This sequence encodes CASRFGPATYNEQFF.

Turning to this clonotype: Compared with germline, one end of the junction differs, possibly owing to a read error. V is TRBV10-3 and J is TRBJ2-7; D is unclear. The germline CDR1 and CDR2 sequences are ENHRY and SYGVKD. The CDR3 runs to 11 residues. The CDR3 region has the DNA TGTGCCATCAAAAGCTCCTACGAGCAGTGCTTC. Translation: CAIKSSYEQCF.

This clonotype was seen ten or more times. The V gene is TRBV4-3, the J gene TRBJ2-7; no definite D call. V shed 0 bases and J shed 3 bases, with 9 bases lying between them. CDR1 and CDR2 from the germline V gene are LGHNA and YSLEER. CDR3 length equals 14 residues. The CDR3 loop is CASSQDRPGYEQYF. The CDR3 coding sequence is TGCGCCAGCAGCCAAGACAGGCCCGGCTACGAGCAGTACTTC.

This sequence joins TRBV28 and TRBJ2-3, with TRBD1 as a possible D gene (6 bases). With 3 bases removed from V and 6 bases from J, the gap between germline ends came to 16 bases. This CDR3 is 15 amino acids long. Germline CDR1 reads MDHEN; CDR2 reads SYDVKM. CDR3 region: CASSFERGSRDTQYF. CDR3 in DNA: TGTGCCAGCAGTTTTGAGAGGGGGTCGCGGGATACGCAGTATTTT. The variable domain in full, with the rest retrieved from reference TRBV28 and TRBJ2-3, is DVKVTQSSRYLVKRTGEKVFLECVQDMDHENMFWYRQDPGLGLRLIYFSYDVKMKEKGDIPEGYSVSREKKERFSLILESASTNQTSMYLCASSFERGSRDTQYFGPGTRLTVL.

This clonotype was picked up many times. V usage is TRBV12-3 or TRBV12-4 and J usage is TRBJ2-3; the match to TRBD1 covers 8 bases. This CDR3 comprises 14 residues. The junction had 4 bases not matched to a gene; V was cut back by 6 bases and J by 2 bases. CDR3 bases: TGTGCCAGCAGCCGACAGGGGATCACAGATACGCAGTATTTT. It codes for CASSRQGITDTQYF.

Turning to this clonotype: A much larger clone sits a single nucleotide away, making a read error possible. The chain links TRBV7-9 to TRBJ1-2; D uncertain. CDR1 is SEHNR, CDR2 FQNEAQ, per germline (reference sequence). This CDR3 has 10 amino acids. CDR3 bases: TGTGTCAGCAGCTCCGCCGATTACACCTTC. This codes for CVSSSADYTF. The full variable domain, with the rest looked up from reference TRBV7-9 and TRBJ1-2, is DTGVSQNPRHKITKRGQNVTFRCDPISEHNRLYWYRQTLGQGPEFLTYFQNEAQLEKSRLLSDRFSAERPKGSFSTLEIQRTEQGDSAMYLCVSSSADYTFGSGTRLTVV.

This clonotype appeared many times. The chain uses TRBV18 and TRBJ2-7; TRBD2 might be the D (6 bases). Germline-derived CDR1 and CDR2 are KGHSH and LQKENI. V was trimmed by 5 bases and J by 3 bases, leaving 14 bases between them. The CDR3 contains 14 residues. The CDR3 nucleotides read TGTGCCAGCTCATCAGGACTGGGGGGCTACGAGCAGTACTTC. It specifies CASSSGLGGYEQYF. Variable domain in full (rest from reference TRBV18 and TRBJ2-7): NAGVMQNPRHLVRRRGQEARLRCSPMKGHSHVYWYRQLPEEGLKFMVYLQKENIIDESGMPKERFSAEFPKEGPSILRIQQVVRGDSAAYFCASSSGLGGYEQYFGPGTRLTVT.

This clonotype was detected ten times or more. The chain is built from TRBV10-3 and TRBJ2-5, with 9 bases aligning to TRBD1. The germline gives CDR1 ENHRY, CDR2 SYGVKD. There are 15 residues in the CDR3. V trimming: 6 bases; J trimming: 6 bases; junction bases outside the gene matches: 11. CDR3 sequence: CAISSPLGQGQTQYF. The CDR3 DNA reads as TGTGCCATCAGCTCACCTCTGGGACAGGGTCAGACCCAGTACTTC.

This clonotype was found many times. This chain uses TRBV5-1 with TRBJ2-3; TRBD2 is a possible D gene (6 bases). Germline V lookup: CDR1 SGHRS, CDR2 YFSETQ. This CDR3 is built from 14 residues. With 4 bases removed from V and 0 bases from J, the gap between germline ends came to 9 bases. This CDR3 is CASSLLASTDTQYF. CDR3 coding DNA: TGCGCCAGCAGCCTGCTAGCGAGCACAGATACGCAGTATTTT.

The table lists this clonotype with many counts. This rearrangement joins TRBV7-2 to TRBJ1-4; 10 nucleotides agree with TRBD1. CDR3 length: 15 residues. The junction had 6 bases not matched to a gene; V was cut back by 3 bases and J by 8 bases. The V gene's germline CDR1 is SGHTA and CDR2 FQGNSA. As DNA, the CDR3 is TGTGCCAGCAGCTTTTCCCGGGACAGGGGAGAAAAACTGTTTTTT. This sequence encodes CASSFSRDRGEKLFF.

This clonotype was observed many times. The chain has TRBV7-2 and TRBJ2-4, with D uncertain. Trimming took 1 base from V and 11 from J, leaving 9 bases between them. Germline-derived CDR1 and CDR2 are SGHTA and FQGNSA. The CDR3 is 12 amino acids. CDR3 sequence: CASSLEVGFQYF. The CDR3 DNA is TGTGCCAGCAGCTTAGAGGTTGGATTTCAGTACTTC. The full variable domain, its missing parts supplied by reference TRBV7-2 and TRBJ2-4, is GAGVSQSPSNKVTEKGKDVELRCDPISGHTALYWYRQSLGQGLEFLIYFQGNSAPDKSGLPSDRFSAERTGGSVSTLTIQRTQQEDSAVYLCASSLEVGFQYFGAGTRLSVL.

This clonotype was recorded at least ten times. This chain links TRBV7-9 with TRBJ2-7, with 7 bases matching TRBD1. V was clipped by 3 bases and J by 6 bases; unmatched bases: 8. Germline V gene data show CDR1 as SEHNR and CDR2 as FQNEAQ (reference sequence). The CDR3 totals 14 residues. CDR3 in DNA: TGTGCCAGCAGCTTTGACAGGGCGACCGTCGAGCAGTACTTC. Its translation: CASSFDRATVEQYF.

The CDR3 loop reads CAADSSSSYNEQFF. In nucleotides, the CDR3 is TGTGCCGCCGACTCTTCCAGCTCCTACAATGAGCAGTTCTTC. The chain uses TRBV6-6 and TRBJ2-1; unclear D gene. Between the trimmed V and J ends, which lost 11 bases and 0 bases, there was a span of 14 bases. Germline assignment: CDR1 MNHNY and CDR2 SVGAGI (reference sequence). This CDR3 has 14 residues.

This clonotype was detected only a few times. The V call is TRBV7-9, the J call TRBJ2-5; 7 bases align to TRBD1. This CDR3 contains 14 residues. With 2 bases clipped from V and 6 bases from J, the junction kept 6 bases outside the gene matches. CDR1 is SEHNR and CDR2 is FQNEAQ in the germline V gene (reference sequence). The chain's CDR3 is CASSLFRTGQTQYF. DNA for the CDR3: TGTGCCAGCAGCTTATTTCGGACAGGACAGACCCAGTACTTC.

Points on this clonotype: This sequence may be a read error, since a much larger clone differs from it by one base. This chain uses TRBV6-2 or TRBV6-3 with TRBJ2-3; 13 bases align to TRBD2. There are 14 residues in the CDR3. Germline CDR1 MNHEY, CDR2 SVGEGT. Here the CDR3 DNA reads TGTACCAGCAGGACTAGCGGGAGCCGAGATACGCAGTATTTT. Translating it yields CTSRTSGSRDTQYF.

This clonotype appeared many times. V gene TRBV5-1 combines with J gene TRBJ2-1; D may be TRBD2 (5 bases). This CDR3 contains 14 residues. V lost 4 bases and J 3 bases, leaving 11 bases between the germline ends. Looked up from germline, CDR1 is SGHRS and CDR2 is YFSETQ. CDR3 in DNA: TGCGCCAGCAGCCTAACCGACTACTACAATGAGCAGTTCTTC. It encodes CASSLTDYYNEQFF.

V gene TRBV5-1 combines with J gene TRBJ1-4; D perhaps matches TRBD1 (5 bases). The germline V and J ends were trimmed by 4 bases and 5 bases, with 15 bases remaining between them. This CDR3 region has 15 residues. CDR1 and CDR2 (germline): SGHRS, YFSETQ. The CDR3 DNA reads TGCGCCAGCAGCGAGGACCCTGGGGGGAATGAAAAACTGTTTTTT. Protein: CASSEDPGGNEKLFF. The full variable domain, in which reference TRBV5-1 and TRBJ1-4 provide the parts outside the CDR3, is KAGVTQTPRYLIKTRGQQVTLSCSPISGHRSVSWYQQTPGQGLQFLFEYFSETQRNKGNFPGRFSGRQFSNSRSEMNVSTLELGDSALYLCASSEDPGGNEKLFFGSGTQLSVL.

The sample holds many counts of this clonotype. V usage is TRBV7-9 and J usage is TRBJ2-5; D remains unclear. V lost 4 bases, J lost 4 bases, and 10 bases lay in between. Germline V gene lookup returns CDR1 SEHNR and CDR2 FQNEAQ (reference sequence). The CDR3 has 13 amino acids. Here the CDR3 reads CASSSRLIETQYF. DNA for the CDR3: TGTGCCAGCAGCTCCAGACTCATAGAGACCCAGTACTTC.

At least ten counts were recorded for this clonotype. The rearrangement joins TRBV7-2 to TRBJ2-1; TRBD1 agrees at 7 bases. There are 15 residues in the CDR3. V was pared by 1 base and J by 4 bases, with 4 bases of the junction left unmatched. Per the germline V gene, CDR1 is SGHTA and CDR2 is FQGNSA. The CDR3 nucleotides read TGTGCCAGCAGCTTAGGACAGGGATATTACAATGAGCAGTTCTTC. Amino acids: CASSLGQGYYNEQFF.

This clonotype was observed many times. This chain links TRBV18 with TRBJ1-5, with TRBD1 matching 8 bases. The V segment lost 6 bases and the J segment 0 bases; nucleotides outside the gene matches: 4. This CDR3 region has 15 residues. The germline V gene has CDR1 KGHSH and CDR2 LQKENI. CDR3: CASSPGQDSNQPQHF. The CDR3 DNA sequence: TGTGCCAGCTCCCCGGGACAGGATAGCAATCAGCCCCAGCATTTT.

CDR3 loop: CASSFAGGDTGELFF. The CDR3 region has the DNA TGTGCCAGCAGTTTCGCCGGGGGTGATACCGGGGAGCTGTTTTTT. This chain connects TRBV12-3 or TRBV12-4 to TRBJ2-2; possibly TRBD2 for D (6 bases). Deletions cut 3 bases from V and 5 bases from J, with 13 bases between. This CDR3 has 15 amino acids.

J is TRBJ1-2 and V is TRBV7-2; D uncertain. Trimming took 1 base from V and 4 from J, leaving 4 bases between them. Germline V gene data show CDR1 as SGHTA and CDR2 as FQGNSA. CDR3 length equals 12 residues. The CDR3 protein is CASSLEIYGYTF. In nucleotides, the CDR3 is TGTGCCAGCAGCTTAGAAATCTATGGCTACACCTTC.